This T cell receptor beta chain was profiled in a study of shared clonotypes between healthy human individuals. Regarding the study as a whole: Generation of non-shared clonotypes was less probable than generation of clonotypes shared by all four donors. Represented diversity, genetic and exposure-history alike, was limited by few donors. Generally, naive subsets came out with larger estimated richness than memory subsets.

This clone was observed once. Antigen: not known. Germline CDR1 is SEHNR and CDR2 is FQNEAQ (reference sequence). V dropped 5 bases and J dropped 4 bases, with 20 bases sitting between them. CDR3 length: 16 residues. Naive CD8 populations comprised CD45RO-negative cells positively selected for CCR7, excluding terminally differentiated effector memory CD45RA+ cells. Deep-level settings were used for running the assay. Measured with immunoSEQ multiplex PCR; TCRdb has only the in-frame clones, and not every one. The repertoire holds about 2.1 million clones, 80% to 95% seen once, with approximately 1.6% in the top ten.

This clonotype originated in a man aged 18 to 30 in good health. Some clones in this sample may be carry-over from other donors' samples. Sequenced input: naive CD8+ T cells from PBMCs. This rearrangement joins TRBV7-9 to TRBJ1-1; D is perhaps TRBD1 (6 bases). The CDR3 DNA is TGTGCCAGCAGCCTTCCGCGGGTGGGGGCAGTCACTGAAGCTTTCTTT. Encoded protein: CASSLPRVGAVTEAFF.